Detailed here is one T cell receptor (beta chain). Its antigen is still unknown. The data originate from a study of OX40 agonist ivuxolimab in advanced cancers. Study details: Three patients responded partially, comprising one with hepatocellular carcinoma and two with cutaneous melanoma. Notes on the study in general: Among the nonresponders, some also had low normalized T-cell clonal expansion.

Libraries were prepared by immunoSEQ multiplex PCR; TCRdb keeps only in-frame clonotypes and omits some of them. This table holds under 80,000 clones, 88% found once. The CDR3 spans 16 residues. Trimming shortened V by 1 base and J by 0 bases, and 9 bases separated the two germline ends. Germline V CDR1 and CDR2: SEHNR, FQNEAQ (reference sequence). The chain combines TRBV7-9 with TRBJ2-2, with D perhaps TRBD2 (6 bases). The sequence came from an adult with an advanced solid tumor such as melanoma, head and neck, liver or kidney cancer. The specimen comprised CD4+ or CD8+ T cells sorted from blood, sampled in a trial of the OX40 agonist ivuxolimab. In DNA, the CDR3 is TGTGCCAGCAGCTTAGGGGGGGAACCGAACACCGGGGAGCTGTTTTTT. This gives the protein CASSLGGEPNTGELFF.